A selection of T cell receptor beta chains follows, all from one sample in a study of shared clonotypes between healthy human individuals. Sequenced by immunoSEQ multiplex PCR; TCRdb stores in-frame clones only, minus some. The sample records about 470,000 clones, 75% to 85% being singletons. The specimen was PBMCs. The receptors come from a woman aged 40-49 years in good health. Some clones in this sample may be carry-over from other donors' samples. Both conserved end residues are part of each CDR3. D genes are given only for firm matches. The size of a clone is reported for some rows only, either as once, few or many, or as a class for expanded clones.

CDR3 protein: CASSLSLQPQHF; CDR3 DNA: TGTGCCAGCAGTCTGAGCCTGCAGCCCCAGCATTTT; V gene: TRBV28; J gene: TRBJ1-5; D gene: NA; clone size: few
CDR3 protein: CASSDSLGRALYF; CDR3 DNA: TGTGCCAGCAGTGACTCCCTAGGGAGGGCCCTATATTTT; V gene: TRBV6-4; J gene: TRBJ2-3; D gene: TRBD2; clone size: few
CDR3 protein: CASSPPIASYSYEQYF; CDR3 DNA: TGTGCCAGCAGCCCCCCTATAGCGTCCTACTCCTACGAGCAGTACTTC; V gene: TRBV7-3; J gene: TRBJ2-7; D gene: NA; clone size: NA
CDR3 protein: CASSDYADTQYF; CDR3 DNA: TGCGCCAGCAGCGACTATGCAGATACGCAGTATTTT; V gene: TRBV5-1; J gene: TRBJ2-3; D gene: NA; clone size: NA
CDR3 protein: CASSPGSGGKSYGYTF; CDR3 DNA: TGTGCCAGCTCACCGGGGTCAGGGGGGAAGTCTTATGGCTACACCTTC; V gene: TRBV18; J gene: TRBJ1-2; D gene: TRBD1; clone size: NA
CDR3 protein: CASTSGEANEKLFF; CDR3 DNA: TGTGCCAGCACCTCCGGGGAGGCTAATGAAAAACTGTTTTTT; V gene: TRBV9; J gene: TRBJ1-4; D gene: NA; clone size: NA
CDR3 protein: CASSYSGYGYTF; CDR3 DNA: TGTGCCAGCAGTTACTCAGGGTATGGCTACACCTTC; V gene: TRBV6-6; J gene: TRBJ1-2; D gene: NA; clone size: NA
CDR3 protein: CASSPVRGTYEQYF; CDR3 DNA: TGTGCCAGCAGTCCCGTTAGGGGGACCTACGAGCAGTACTTC; V gene: TRBV7-9; J gene: TRBJ2-7; D gene: NA; clone size: NA
CDR3 protein: CASSSLAGTSREQYF; CDR3 DNA: TGTGCCAGCAGTTCCCTAGCGGGGACCTCGCGGGAGCAGTACTTC; V gene: TRBV28; J gene: TRBJ2-7; D gene: TRBD2; clone size: NA
CDR3 protein: CASSRTGSTDTQYF; CDR3 DNA: TGCGCCAGCAGCCGGACAGGGAGCACAGATACGCAGTATTTT; V gene: TRBV5-1; J gene: TRBJ2-3; D gene: TRBD1; clone size: once
CDR3 protein: CASTSEANSEAFF; CDR3 DNA: TGTGCCAGCACTTCGGAAGCCAACTCCGAAGCTTTCTTT; V gene: TRBV9; J gene: TRBJ1-1; D gene: NA; clone size: NA
CDR3 protein: CASSLGAQETQYF; CDR3 DNA: TGTGCCAGCAGCTTGGGGGCTCAGGAGACCCAGTACTTC; V gene: TRBV7-3; J gene: TRBJ2-5; D gene: NA; clone size: NA
CDR3 protein: CASSLTLNQPQHF; CDR3 DNA: TGTGCCAGCAGCTTAACGTTAAATCAGCCCCAGCATTTT; V gene: TRBV7-3; J gene: TRBJ1-5; D gene: NA; clone size: few
CDR3 protein: CASSIGGIVYEQYF; CDR3 DNA: TGTGCCAGTTCCATCGGAGGGATCGTGTACGAGCAGTACTTC; V gene: TRBV19; J gene: TRBJ2-7; D gene: NA; clone size: NA
CDR3 protein: CASSSLTEAFF; CDR3 DNA: TGTGCCAGCAGCTCTTTAACTGAAGCTTTCTTT; V gene: TRBV5-4; J gene: TRBJ1-1; D gene: NA; clone size: once
CDR3 protein: CASSLHTTRPIELKYF; CDR3 DNA: TGTGCCAGCAGTTTACACACGACTCGACCCATAGAATTGAAGTATTTT; V gene: TRBV28; J gene: TRBJ2-3; D gene: NA; clone size: NA
CDR3 protein: CASGGLAPNGAYNEQFF; CDR3 DNA: TGTGCCAGCGGGGGACTAGCGCCCAACGGAGCCTACAATGAGCAGTTCTTC; V gene: TRBV28; J gene: TRBJ2-1; D gene: TRBD2; clone size: NA
CDR3 protein: CASSATGVGYSPLHF; CDR3 DNA: TGTGCCAGCAGTGCGACAGGGGTGGGTTATTCACCCCTCCACTTT; V gene: TRBV28; J gene: TRBJ1-6; D gene: TRBD1; clone size: NA
CDR3 protein: CASSLVRNEKLFF; CDR3 DNA: TGTGCCAGCAGCTTAGTACGGAATGAAAAACTGTTTTTT; V gene: TRBV11-2; J gene: TRBJ1-4; D gene: NA; clone size: NA
CDR3 protein: CASSRARGGGHNEQFF; CDR3 DNA: TGTGCCAGCTCACGGGCCCGCGGGGGCGGCCACAATGAGCAGTTCTTC; V gene: TRBV18; J gene: TRBJ2-1; D gene: NA; clone size: few
CDR3 protein: CASSRTGTGDNDQPQHF; CDR3 DNA: TGTGCCAGCAGCAGAACCGGGACAGGGGACAATGATCAGCCCCAGCATTTT; V gene: TRBV7-9; J gene: TRBJ1-5; D gene: TRBD1; clone size: NA
CDR3 protein: CATSRDRGFSGNTIYF; CDR3 DNA: TGTGCCACCAGCAGGGACAGGGGATTCTCTGGAAACACCATATATTTT; V gene: TRBV15; J gene: TRBJ1-3; D gene: TRBD1; clone size: NA
CDR3 protein: CASSIPNSPLHF; CDR3 DNA: TGTGCCAGCAGTATACCGAATTCACCCCTCCACTTT; V gene: TRBV28; J gene: TRBJ1-6; D gene: NA; clone size: NA
CDR3 protein: CASSGVGAYEQYF; CDR3 DNA: TGCGCCAGCAGTGGGGTGGGGGCCTACGAGCAGTACTTC; V gene: TRBV10-2; J gene: TRBJ2-7; D gene: NA; clone size: NA
CDR3 protein: CASSTGGRFQYF; CDR3 DNA: TGTGCCAGCAGCACCGGGGGGCGGTTTCAGTACTTC; V gene: TRBV14; J gene: TRBJ2-4; D gene: NA; clone size: once
CDR3 protein: CASSRIRSDYGYTF; CDR3 DNA: TGTGCCAGCAGCCGAATCCGGTCAGACTATGGCTACACCTTC; V gene: TRBV11-2; J gene: TRBJ1-2; D gene: NA; clone size: NA
CDR3 protein: CASSFRRVMNTEAFF; CDR3 DNA: TGTGCCAGCAGTTTTAGAAGGGTCATGAACACTGAAGCTTTCTTT; V gene: TRBV27; J gene: TRBJ1-1; D gene: NA; clone size: NA
CDR3 protein: CAWSGGTGFGEQYF; CDR3 DNA: TGTGCCTGGAGCGGGGGGACAGGGTTCGGTGAGCAGTACTTC; V gene: TRBV30; J gene: TRBJ2-7; D gene: TRBD1; clone size: NA
CDR3 protein: CASSRSLDPEGTGNTIYF; CDR3 DNA: TGTGCCAGCAGCCGATCGCTCGACCCGGAGGGCACTGGAAACACCATATATTTT; V gene: TRBV13; J gene: TRBJ1-3; D gene: NA; clone size: NA
CDR3 protein: CASSSTRTSSEQYF; CDR3 DNA: TGTGCCAGCAGCTCCACCCGGACTAGCTCCGAGCAGTACTTC; V gene: TRBV5-4; J gene: TRBJ2-7; D gene: TRBD2; clone size: NA
CDR3 protein: CASSPSPNYGYTF; CDR3 DNA: TGTGCCAGCAGTCCCTCACCCAACTATGGCTACACCTTC; V gene: TRBV6-6; J gene: TRBJ1-2; D gene: NA; clone size: many
CDR3 protein: CASMGLVGELFF; CDR3 DNA: TGTGCCAGCATGGGCCTAGTCGGGGAGCTGTTTTTT; V gene: TRBV2; J gene: TRBJ2-2; D gene: NA; clone size: NA
CDR3 protein: CASSFRPTSTTQYF; CDR3 DNA: TGTGCCAGCAGCTTTCGCCCGACTAGTACTACGCAGTATTTT; V gene: TRBV9; J gene: TRBJ2-3; D gene: NA; clone size: NA
CDR3 protein: CASSWGTSGEPYEQYF; CDR3 DNA: TGTGCCAGCAGCTGGGGCACTAGCGGGGAGCCCTACGAGCAGTACTTC; V gene: TRBV5-4; J gene: TRBJ2-7; D gene: TRBD2; clone size: NA
CDR3 protein: CASSLIPSAGQLF; CDR3 DNA: TGTGCCAGCAGTTTAATTCCTTCGGCAGGCCAACTTTTC; V gene: TRBV28; J gene: TRBJ2-7; D gene: NA; clone size: few
CDR3 protein: CASSSRTGRTEQFF; CDR3 DNA: TGTGCCAGCAGCTCGAGGACAGGCCGCACGGAGCAGTTCTTC; V gene: TRBV11-2; J gene: TRBJ2-1; D gene: TRBD1; clone size: once
CDR3 protein: CASSVGGRSYEQYF; CDR3 DNA: TGTGCCAGCAGCGTAGGCGGACGGTCCTACGAGCAGTACTTC; V gene: TRBV9; J gene: TRBJ2-7; D gene: NA; clone size: NA
CDR3 protein: CASSPNTDWVSYF; CDR3 DNA: TGTGCCAGCAGTCCAAACACCGACTGGGTCTCGTACTTC; V gene: TRBV7-2; J gene: TRBJ2-7; D gene: NA; clone size: NA
CDR3 protein: CASSMAGRTDTQYF; CDR3 DNA: TGTGCCAGTAGTATGGCGGGACGCACAGATACGCAGTATTTT; V gene: TRBV19; J gene: TRBJ2-3; D gene: NA; clone size: NA
CDR3 protein: CASRPPSEETQYF; CDR3 DNA: TGTGCCAGCAGACCCCCTTCTGAGGAGACCCAGTACTTC; V gene: TRBV5-4; J gene: TRBJ2-5; D gene: NA; clone size: NA
CDR3 protein: CSVEKGGVWDEQFF; CDR3 DNA: TGCAGCGTTGAAAAGGGGGGAGTCTGGGATGAGCAGTTCTTC; V gene: TRBV29-1; J gene: TRBJ2-1; D gene: NA; clone size: NA
CDR3 protein: CASSLGLAGEQYF; CDR3 DNA: TGTGCCAGCAGCTTAGGGCTAGCGGGAGAGCAGTACTTC; V gene: TRBV7-8; J gene: TRBJ2-7; D gene: TRBD2; clone size: NA
CDR3 protein: CASSLGQGAGYTF; CDR3 DNA: TGTGCCAGCAGCTTAGGGCAGGGTGCAGGCTACACCTTC; V gene: TRBV7-3; J gene: TRBJ1-2; D gene: NA; clone size: once
CDR3 protein: CAIPGITYNEQFF; CDR3 DNA: TGTGCCATTCCGGGAATCACCTACAATGAGCAGTTCTTC; V gene: TRBV2; J gene: TRBJ2-1; D gene: NA; clone size: NA
CDR3 protein: CASSLGGVGQPQHF; CDR3 DNA: TGTGCCAGCAGCTTGGGAGGGGTGGGACAGCCCCAGCATTTT; V gene: TRBV5-4; J gene: TRBJ1-5; D gene: NA; clone size: NA
CDR3 protein: CASSFTGSGANVLTF; CDR3 DNA: TGTGCCAGCAGCTTTACAGGGTCTGGGGCCAACGTCCTGACTTTC; V gene: TRBV7-3; J gene: TRBJ2-6; D gene: NA; clone size: NA
CDR3 protein: CASSLDGVETEAFF; CDR3 DNA: TGTGCCAGCAGCTTAGACGGGGTAGAAACTGAAGCTTTCTTT; V gene: TRBV7-9; J gene: TRBJ1-1; D gene: NA; clone size: NA
CDR3 protein: CAISPGSTGMDEQYF; CDR3 DNA: TGTGCCATCAGTCCAGGTTCGACAGGGATGGACGAGCAGTACTTC; V gene: TRBV10-3; J gene: TRBJ2-7; D gene: TRBD1; clone size: NA
CDR3 protein: CASSLAGGEQYF; CDR3 DNA: TGTGCCAGCAGCCTAGCGGGAGGTGAGCAGTACTTC; V gene: TRBV7-8; J gene: TRBJ2-7; D gene: TRBD2; clone size: NA
CDR3 protein: CASSLGGDEQYF; CDR3 DNA: TGTGCCAGCAGCTTAGGAGGGGACGAGCAGTACTTC; V gene: TRBV7-6; J gene: TRBJ2-7; D gene: NA; clone size: NA
CDR3 protein: CSVGGLAGAGELFF; CDR3 DNA: TGCAGCGTTGGGGGGCTAGCGGGAGCCGGGGAGCTGTTTTTT; V gene: TRBV29-1; J gene: TRBJ2-2; D gene: TRBD2; clone size: NA
CDR3 protein: CASNSRPLSYEQYF; CDR3 DNA: TGTGCCAGCAACTCCAGACCCCTCTCCTACGAGCAGTACTTC; V gene: TRBV2; J gene: TRBJ2-7; D gene: NA; clone size: few